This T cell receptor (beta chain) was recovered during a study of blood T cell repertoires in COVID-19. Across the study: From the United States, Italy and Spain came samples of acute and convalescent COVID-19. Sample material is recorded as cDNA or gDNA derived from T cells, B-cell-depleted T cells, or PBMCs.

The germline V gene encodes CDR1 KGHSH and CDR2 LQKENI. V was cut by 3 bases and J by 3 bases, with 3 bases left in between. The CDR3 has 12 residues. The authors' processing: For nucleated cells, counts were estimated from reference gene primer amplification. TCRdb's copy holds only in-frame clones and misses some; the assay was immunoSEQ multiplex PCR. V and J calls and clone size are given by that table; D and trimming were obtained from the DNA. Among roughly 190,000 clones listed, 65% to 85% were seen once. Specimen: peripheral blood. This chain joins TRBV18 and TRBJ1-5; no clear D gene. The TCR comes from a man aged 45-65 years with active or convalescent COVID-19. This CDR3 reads CASSPINQPQHF. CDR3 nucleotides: TGTGCCAGCTCACCTATCAATCAGCCCCAGCATTTT.